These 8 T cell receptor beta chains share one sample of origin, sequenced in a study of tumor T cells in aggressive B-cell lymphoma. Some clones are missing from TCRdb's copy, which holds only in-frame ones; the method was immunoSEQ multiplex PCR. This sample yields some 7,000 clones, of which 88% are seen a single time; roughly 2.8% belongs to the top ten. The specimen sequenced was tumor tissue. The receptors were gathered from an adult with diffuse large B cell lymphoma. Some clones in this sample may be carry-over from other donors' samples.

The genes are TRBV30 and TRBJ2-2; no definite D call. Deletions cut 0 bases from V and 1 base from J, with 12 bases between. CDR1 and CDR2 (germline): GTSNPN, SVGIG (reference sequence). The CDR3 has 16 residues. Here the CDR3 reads CAWSVSVALNTGELFF. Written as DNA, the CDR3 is TGTGCCTGGAGTGTATCGGTAGCCTTGAACACCGGGGAGCTGTTTTTT.

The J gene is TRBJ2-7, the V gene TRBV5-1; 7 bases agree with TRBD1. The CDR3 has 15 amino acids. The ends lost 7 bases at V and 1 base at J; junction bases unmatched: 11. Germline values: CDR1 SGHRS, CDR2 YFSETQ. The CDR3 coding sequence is TGCGCCAGCGGAAAACCCGGGACAGTATCCTACGAGCAGTACTTC. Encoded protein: CASGKPGTVSYEQYF.

CDR3 residues: CASSSTGVDTQYF. The CDR3 DNA is TGTGCCAGCAGCTCCACAGGGGTAGATACGCAGTATTTT. This sequence joins TRBV7-6 and TRBJ2-3, with 7 bases fitting TRBD1. Germline V gene lookup returns CDR1 SGHVS and CDR2 FNYEAQ. With 4 bases clipped from V and 5 bases from J, the junction kept 3 bases outside the gene matches. CDR3 size: 13 residues.

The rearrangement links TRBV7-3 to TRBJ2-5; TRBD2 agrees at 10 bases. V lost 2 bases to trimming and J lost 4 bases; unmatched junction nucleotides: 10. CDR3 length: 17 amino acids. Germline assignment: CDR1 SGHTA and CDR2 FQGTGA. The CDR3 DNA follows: TGTGCCAGCAGCTTAGGTTTAGTAGCGGGGGGTGGAGAGACCCAGTACTTC. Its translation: CASSLGLVAGGGETQYF.

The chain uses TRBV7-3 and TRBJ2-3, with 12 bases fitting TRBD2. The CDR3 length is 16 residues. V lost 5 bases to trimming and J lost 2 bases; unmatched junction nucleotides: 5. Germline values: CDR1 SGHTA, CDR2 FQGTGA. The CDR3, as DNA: TGTGCCAGCAGCCCAGGGACTAGCGGGTACACAGATACGCAGTATTTT. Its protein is CASSPGTSGYTDTQYF.

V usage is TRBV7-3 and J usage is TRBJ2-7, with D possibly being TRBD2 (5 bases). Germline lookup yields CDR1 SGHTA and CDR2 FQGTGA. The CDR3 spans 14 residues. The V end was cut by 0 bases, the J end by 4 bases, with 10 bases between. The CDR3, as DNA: TGTGCCAGCAGCTTAACGGGAGATCCTTACGAGCAGTACTTC. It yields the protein CASSLTGDPYEQYF.

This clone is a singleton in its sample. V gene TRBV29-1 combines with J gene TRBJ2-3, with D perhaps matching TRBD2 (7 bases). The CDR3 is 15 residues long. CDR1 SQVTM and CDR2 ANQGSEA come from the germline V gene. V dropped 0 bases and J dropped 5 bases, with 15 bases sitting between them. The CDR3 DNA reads TGCAGCGTTGAAGACCCTCGGGGGGCGGGAGATACGCAGTATTTT. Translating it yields CSVEDPRGAGDTQYF.

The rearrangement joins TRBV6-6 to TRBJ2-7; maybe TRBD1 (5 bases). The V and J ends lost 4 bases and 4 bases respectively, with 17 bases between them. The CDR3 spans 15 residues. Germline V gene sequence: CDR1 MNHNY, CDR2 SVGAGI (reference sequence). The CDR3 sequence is CASSFYGASGYEQYF. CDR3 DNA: TGTGCCAGCAGTTTCTATGGGGCCTCCGGGTACGAGCAGTACTTC.